The 21 T cell receptor beta chains below come from one sample, sequenced in a study of blood T cells in healthy people across ages. Together with a sample-barcoded 5' primer, a J-beta primer mix was included in a second PCR lasting about 7 to 11 cycles. TCRdb re-derived calls from the 5' RACE reads in MiXCR, one entry per CDR3 protein. The sample includes roughly 680,000 distinct CDR3 sequences, more than 20% of them seen just once. The sequenced sample consisted of blood. Receptor source: a man in his 70s in good health.

This clonotype has a handful of counts. The V gene is TRBV12-3 or TRBV12-4, the J gene TRBJ1-2; D remains unclear. Between the trimmed V and J ends, which lost 6 bases and 2 bases, there was a span of 10 bases. The CDR3 has 13 amino acids. This CDR3 is CASRASGNYGYTF. The DNA for the CDR3 is TGTGCCAGCAGGGCCAGCGGGAACTATGGCTACACCTTC.

This clonotype was seen only a few times. One end of the junction does not line up with germline, which may come from a read error. The genes are TRBV7-3 and TRBJ2-1, with D possibly matching TRBD2 (5 bases). The V gene's germline CDR1 is SGHTA and CDR2 FQGTGA. The CDR3 is 16 residues long. The CDR3 sequence: CVSSLRAVSSHNEQFF. The CDR3 DNA reads as TGTGTCAGCAGCTTAAGAGCGGTTAGCTCCCACAATGAGCAGTTCTTC.

The rearrangement uses TRBV12-3 or TRBV12-4 and TRBJ2-1; D possibly corresponds to TRBD1 (5 bases). V gave up 7 bases and J gave up 7 bases, with 14 bases separating them. CDR3 length: 13 residues. The CDR3 coding sequence is TGTGCCAGCACCCTCGAAGGGGCAAATGAGCAGTTCTTC. It translates to CASTLEGANEQFF.

This chain links TRBV29-1 with TRBJ2-1, with D maybe TRBD2 (6 bases). The V gene's germline CDR1 is SQVTM and CDR2 ANQGSEA. The V end lost 1 base, the J end lost 9 bases, and 10 bases lay between the germline ends. This CDR3 spans 12 amino acids. CDR3 bases: TGCAGCGTTGAAGGGAGGGGCCTTGAGCAGTTCTTC. Translation gives CSVEGRGLEQFF.

This clonotype showed up just a few times. V gene TRBV10-3 combines with J gene TRBJ2-1; 16 bases are a match to TRBD2. The CDR3 covers 16 residues. Germline assignment: CDR1 ENHRY and CDR2 SYGVKD. V lost 11 bases, J lost 1 base, and 5 bases stayed unmatched. This CDR3 reads CAAGTSGRGSYNEQFF. The CDR3 DNA is TGTGCCGCCGGGACTAGCGGGAGGGGGTCCTACAATGAGCAGTTCTTC.

V is TRBV7-9 and J is TRBJ2-3; D gene unclear. Germline loops: CDR1 SEHNR, CDR2 FQNEAQ (reference sequence). V lost 1 base and J lost 1, with 9 bases in between. This CDR3 contains 15 residues. The CDR3 is CASSLEGWGTDTQYF. DNA of the CDR3: TGTGCCAGCAGCTTAGAAGGGTGGGGCACAGATACGCAGTATTTT.

This clonotype was observed a handful of times. The V and J genes are TRBV5-1 and TRBJ1-1; weak D call: TRBD1 (5 bases). Trimming shortened V by 4 bases and J by 1 base, and 14 bases separated the two germline ends. The germline CDR1 and CDR2 sequences are SGHRS and YFSETQ. The CDR3 extends over 15 amino acids. The CDR3 DNA sequence: TGCGCCAGCAGCCCGGGACCCGGGGCGAACACTGAAGCTTTCTTT. Residues: CASSPGPGANTEAFF.

The chain carries TRBV30 and TRBJ2-3; no clear D gene. Germline lookup yields CDR1 GTSNPN and CDR2 SVGIG (reference sequence). This CDR3 region has 12 residues. V shed 4 bases and J shed 2 bases, with 7 bases lying between them. The CDR3 DNA is TGTGCCTGGACCGTTTTCACAGATACGCAGTATTTT. Its translation: CAWTVFTDTQYF.

This sequence joins TRBV5-1 and TRBJ1-1; 9 bases agree with TRBD1. From germline, CDR1 is SGHRS and CDR2 YFSETQ. The J segment lost 6 bases and the V segment lost 4 bases, leaving 16 bases of the junction unmatched. The CDR3 loop spans 17 amino acids. DNA for the CDR3: TGCGCCAGCAGCAATTCACCCCCGGGACAGGGAAATTCTGAAGCTTTCTTT. Translating gives CASSNSPPGQGNSEAFF.

This clonotype appeared many times. The chain joins TRBV20-1 to TRBJ2-5; 11 bases map to TRBD2. The junction had 6 bases not matched to a gene; V was cut back by 3 bases and J by 0 bases. The germline CDR1 and CDR2 sequences are DFQATT and SNEGSKA (reference sequence). CDR3 size: 16 residues. CDR3 DNA sequence: TGCAGTGCTAGCCCGGGACTAGCGGCCTACCAAGAGACCCAGTACTTC. Translation: CSASPGLAAYQETQYF.

CDR3 DNA: TGTGCCACCAGTTATCCCTCGGGACTAGCGGGAGGCGAGCAGTACTTC. This codes for CATSYPSGLAGGEQYF. The gene calls are TRBV15 and TRBJ2-7; 15 nucleotides line up with TRBD2. The J segment lost 6 bases and the V segment lost 6 bases, leaving 9 bases of the junction unmatched. This CDR3 is 16 amino acids long. Germline assignment: CDR1 LNHNV and CDR2 YYDKDF (reference sequence).

The sample holds a few counts of this clonotype. V usage is TRBV11-2 and J usage is TRBJ1-5; maybe TRBD1 (5 bases). The germline V gene encodes CDR1 SGHAT and CDR2 FQNNGV. V gave up 4 bases and J gave up 3 bases, with 10 bases separating them. The CDR3 extends over 14 amino acids. The CDR3 sequence is CASSSDTSNQPQHF. As DNA, the CDR3 is TGTGCCAGCAGCTCGGACACCTCCAATCAGCCCCAGCATTTT.

The chain carries TRBV7-3 and TRBJ2-5; maybe TRBD1 (6 bases). The V end lost 1 base, the J end lost 4 bases, and 13 bases lay between the germline ends. Germline lookup yields CDR1 SGHTA and CDR2 FQGTGA. The length of the CDR3 is 15 residues. The CDR3 sequence: CASSLNMGARETQYF. CDR3 coding DNA: TGTGCCAGCAGCTTAAATATGGGGGCGCGAGAGACCCAGTACTTC.

This clonotype came up a few times. The CDR3 sequence is CAISPSTGAYEQYF. CDR3 DNA sequence: TGTGCCATCAGCCCATCGACAGGGGCCTACGAGCAGTACTTC. The V gene is TRBV10-3, the J gene TRBJ2-5, with TRBD1 matching over 8 bases. The J call may be faulty, since TRBJ2-7 better matches the DNA end. The CDR3 is 14 amino acids. CDR1 ENHRY and CDR2 SYGVKD come from the germline V gene.

The chain joins TRBV9 to TRBJ2-3; TRBD1 aligns across 7 bases. J gave up 0 bases and V 3 bases, and 1 base lay outside the gene matches. Germline V gives CDR1 SGDLS, CDR2 YYNGEE. The CDR3 totals 14 residues. For the CDR3, the DNA is TGTGCCAGCAGCGGGGACAGTAGCACAGATACGCAGTATTTT. Translated: CASSGDSSTDTQYF. The full variable domain, with the rest looked up from reference TRBV9 and TRBJ2-3, is DSGVTQTPKHLITATGQRVTLRCSPRSGDLSVYWYQQSLDQGLQFLIQYYNGEERAKGNILERFSAQQFPDLHSELNLSSLELGDSALYFCASSGDSSTDTQYFGPGTRLTVL.

This clonotype was seen many times. This chain links TRBV7-9 with TRBJ1-4; 8 bases line up with TRBD1. Trimming removed 0 bases from V and 8 bases from J; junction bases left unmatched: 2. The germline CDR1 and CDR2 sequences are SEHNR and FQNEAQ (reference sequence). CDR3 length equals 14 residues. The chain's CDR3 is CASSLASGGEKLFF. The CDR3 DNA follows: TGTGCCAGCAGCTTAGCCTCAGGGGGCGAAAAACTGTTTTTT.

This chain joins TRBV7-9 and TRBJ2-6; D not resolved. Germline CDR1 SEHNR, CDR2 FQNEAQ (reference sequence). Trimming pared 5 bases from V and 0 bases from J, leaving 8 bases between. This CDR3 has 15 amino acids. CDR3 DNA: TGTGCCAGCAGCCCAGGTGACTCTGGGGCCAACGTCCTGACTTTC. This translates into CASSPGDSGANVLTF.

Many counts were recorded for this clonotype. V gene TRBV11-2 combines with J gene TRBJ2-7, with 9 positions matching TRBD1. Looked up from germline, CDR1 is SGHAT and CDR2 is FQNNGV. J was trimmed by 6 bases and V by 5 bases; bases with no gene match: 20. The CDR3 is 18 residues long. The CDR3 sequence is CASSPINRGRGSNFEQYF. The CDR3 DNA follows: TGTGCCAGCAGCCCCATAAACAGGGGGCGTGGGAGTAATTTCGAGCAGTACTTC.

The table lists this clonotype with many counts. The J gene is TRBJ1-2, the V gene TRBV25-1; D not certain. The CDR3 covers 11 residues. The germline V and J ends were trimmed by 4 bases and 5 bases, with 5 bases remaining between them. Germline values: CDR1 MGHDK, CDR2 SYGVNS. CDR3 amino acids: CASSGGYGYTF. The CDR3, as DNA: TGTGCCAGCAGTGGTGGTTATGGCTACACCTTC.

This clonotype showed up many times. The chain carries TRBV5-6 and TRBJ2-7; TRBD1 matches at 9 bases. Per germline, CDR1 SGHDT and CDR2 YYEEEE. The trim removed 4 bases at V and 3 bases at J, leaving 5 bases unmatched. The CDR3 has 14 residues. DNA for the CDR3: TGTGCCAGCAGCCCGCCGGGACAGGGCTACGAGCAGTACTTC. The encoded protein is CASSPPGQGYEQYF.

V is TRBV20-1 and J is TRBJ2-5, with a possible D match to TRBD2 (6 bases). The CDR3 has 15 residues. Germline CDR1 is DFQATT and CDR2 is SNEGSKA (reference sequence). V shed 5 bases and J shed 2 bases, with 18 bases lying between them. The CDR3 loop is CSAPRILAPQETQYF. The CDR3 nucleotides read TGCAGTGCTCCGAGGATCCTAGCGCCTCAAGAGACCCAGTACTTC.